The rows below give T cell receptor beta chains drawn from one sample of a study of blood T cell repertoires in COVID-19. Generated by immunoSEQ multiplex PCR, the TCRdb table keeps only in-frame clones and is missing some. The sample records roughly 270,000 clones, approximately 80% being singletons. Sequencing used PBMCs or T cells enriched from blood (not recorded which). Receptors were obtained from a man aged 40-50 years who had been exposed to COVID-19. Each CDR3 is given with its conserved first and last residue. D genes are given only for firm matches. Rows give clone size only sometimes, using once, few, many, or a class for an expanded clone.

j_gene | d_gene | v_gene | abundance | CDR3nt | CDR3aa
TRBJ2-1 | - | TRBV30 | - | TGTGCCTGGAGTGTAGACAGCCAAATCTACAATGAGCAGTTCTTC | CAWSVDSQIYNEQFF
TRBJ1-1 | - | TRBV10-3 | once | TGTGCCATCAGCGAACTTTTGACAGGATTGAACACTGAAGCTTTCTTT | CAISELLTGLNTEAFF
TRBJ2-7 | - | TRBV9 | - | TGTGCCAGCAGCGTAGGAGAGACTTTCGACGAGCAGTACTTC | CASSVGETFDEQYF
TRBJ2-3 | TRBD1 | TRBV5-1 | - | TGCGCCAGCAGCGGCACGGGGACAGGGAGGAACACAGATACGCAGTATTTT | CASSGTGTGRNTDTQYF
TRBJ1-5 | - | TRBV7-6 | few | TGTGCCAGCAGCCGGGATAGCAATCAGCCCCAGCATTTT | CASSRDSNQPQHF
TRBJ2-2 | TRBD1 | TRBV6-5 | - | TGTGCCATCAGACAGGGTGGAACCGGGGAGCTGTTTTTT | CAIRQGGTGELFF
TRBJ2-1 | TRBD1 | TRBV19 | - | TGTGCCAGTAGTATAGGAACAGGGGGTACGTACAATGAGCAGTTCTTC | CASSIGTGGTYNEQFF
TRBJ1-1 | - | TRBV5-1 | - | TGCGCCAGCAGCGGCCCATCTGGCAGGGAAGCTTTCTTT | CASSGPSGREAFF
TRBJ2-2 | TRBD1 | TRBV30 | - | TGTGCCTGGACTAGACAGGGCATGTCCGGGGAGCTGTTTTTT | CAWTRQGMSGELFF
TRBJ1-4 | - | TRBV10-1 | - | TGCGCCAGCAGTGACGGGGTATCTAATGAAAAACTGTTTTTT | CASSDGVSNEKLFF
TRBJ1-2 | - | TRBV2 | - | TGTGCCAGCAGTGGGATGGGCCAGGAGGCTTCCGGCTACACCTTC | CASSGMGQEASGYTF
TRBJ1-6 | - | TRBV6-1 | - | TGTGCCAGCAGTGAATTGGTACAGGGCCATTCACCCCTCCACTTT | CASSELVQGHSPLHF
TRBJ1-3 | - | TRBV3-1/TRBV3-2 | - | TGTGCCAGCAGATTTCGAGGAGGGGCTGGAAACACCATATATTTT | CASRFRGGAGNTIYF
TRBJ1-1 | - | TRBV10-1 | - | TGCGCCAGCAGGGACAGCATGAACACTGAAGCTTTCTTT | CASRDSMNTEAFF
TRBJ2-3 | - | TRBV24-1 | - | TGTGCCACCAGTGATTTTTTTCCGGCAGGGCGGCCAGATACGCAGTATTTT | CATSDFFPAGRPDTQYF
TRBJ1-1 | - | TRBV4-1 | - | TGCGCCAGCAGCCAAGCGCGCGGGAGAAGCGCTGAAGCTTTCTTT | CASSQARGRSAEAFF
TRBJ2-3 | TRBD2 | TRBV3-1/TRBV3-2 | - | TGTGCCAGCAGCCCTTTCAGGACTAGCGGGACCACAGATACGCAGTATTTT | CASSPFRTSGTTDTQYF
TRBJ1-2 | TRBD1 | TRBV3-1/TRBV3-2 | once | TGTGCCAGCAGACAACAGGGGGCACAGTCTGGCTACACCTTC | CASRQQGAQSGYTF
TRBJ2-5 | - | TRBV19 | few | TGTGCCAGTAGTATTCAGTATCTCCAAAGAGGAGAGACCCAGTACTTC | CASSIQYLQRGETQYF
TRBJ2-3 | TRBD2 | TRBV6-5 | - | TGTGCCAGCCGAAGCGGGAGCGGCACAGATACGCAGTATTTT | CASRSGSGTDTQYF
TRBJ2-7 | - | TRBV15 | - | TGTGCCACCAGCAGAGATCCAAACTACAGGCAGCAGTACTTC | CATSRDPNYRQQYF
TRBJ2-5 | TRBD1 | TRBV10-3 | - | TGTGCCATCAGTGAACCCCAACTCCTACAGGGGGAGCTACAAGAGACCCAGTACTTC | CAISEPQLLQGELQETQYF
TRBJ2-5 | TRBD1 | TRBV2 | - | TGTGCCAGCAGGCAATCGGACAGGACCTACTTC | CASRQSDRTYF
TRBJ1-2 | TRBD1 | TRBV24-1 | - | TGTGCCACCAGTGACCCTCGACAGGGTGGATACACCTTC | CATSDPRQGGYTF
TRBJ2-1 | - | TRBV9 | - | TGTGCCAGCAGCGTCTTCTTAGGCGGAGACCACAATGAGCAGTTCTTC | CASSVFLGGDHNEQFF
TRBJ1-2 | TRBD1 | TRBV25-1 | - | TGTGCCAGCCTAGCGGAGGGACAGGGGGGCTATGGCTACACCTTC | CASLAEGQGGYGYTF
TRBJ1-5 | - | TRBV10-3 | - | TGTGCCATCAGTGAGTCCCCAGGATTAAATCAGCCCCAGCATTTT | CAISESPGLNQPQHF
TRBJ1-2 | - | TRBV23-1 | - | TGCGCCAGCAGTCAATCGACCCAGACAGTCCCCTATGGCTACACCTTC | CASSQSTQTVPYGYTF
TRBJ1-1 | TRBD1 | TRBV7-6 | - | TGTGCCAGCAGCTTTCCGCATACAGGGGGCGCGCACACTGAAGCTTTCTTT | CASSFPHTGGAHTEAFF
TRBJ2-1 | TRBD2 | TRBV7-8 | - | TGTGCCAGCAGCTTACGACTAGCGGACGAGCAGTTCTTC | CASSLRLADEQFF
TRBJ2-1 | - | TRBV5-1 | - | TGCGCCAGCAGCTCCGGGACTGGGTACAATGAGCAGTTCTTC | CASSSGTGYNEQFF
TRBJ2-5 | - | TRBV19 | - | TGTGCCAGTAGTAGAGGACAGTCGGAGACCCAGTACTTC | CASSRGQSETQYF
TRBJ2-7 | - | TRBV5-6 | few | TGTGCCAGCAGCTCCCCTCTAGGATACGAGCAGTACTTC | CASSSPLGYEQYF
TRBJ2-5 | TRBD1 | TRBV3-1/TRBV3-2 | few | TGTGCCAGCAGCCAAGAAGTCGGAAGGGACAGGGGGCCAGAGACCCAGTACTTC | CASSQEVGRDRGPETQYF
TRBJ1-2 | - | TRBV24-1 | - | TGTGCCACCAGTGACCCCCGGACTTTCGATGGCTACACCTTC | CATSDPRTFDGYTF
TRBJ2-4 | TRBD2 | TRBV19 | - | TGTGCCAGTAGTATGGTAGCGGGAGACATTCAGTACTTC | CASSMVAGDIQYF
TRBJ2-3 | TRBD2 | TRBV5-1 | - | TGCGCCAGCAGCTCCGATCTAGCGGCAGATACGCAGTATTTT | CASSSDLAADTQYF
TRBJ2-7 | - | TRBV6-5 | - | TGTGCCAGCACGAGGTACCCTGACGAGCAGTACTTC | CASTRYPDEQYF
TRBJ1-5 | TRBD1 | TRBV7-9 | once | TGTGCCAGCAGCCGGGGACAGGGGGCGAGTCAGCCCCAGCATTTT | CASSRGQGASQPQHF
TRBJ2-7 | - | TRBV9 | - | TGTGCCAGCAGCGTAGGAACAGCCGCCTACGAGCAGTACTTC | CASSVGTAAYEQYF
TRBJ2-7 | TRBD2 | TRBV6-5 | - | TGTGCCAGCAGTTCTCTCAGACTAGCGGCCTACGAGCAGTACTTC | CASSSLRLAAYEQYF
TRBJ2-3 | TRBD2 | TRBV10-3 | - | TGTGCCTCCTCCGGGACTAGTTCCGGAGATACGCAGTATTTT | CASSGTSSGDTQYF
TRBJ2-3 | TRBD2 | TRBV24-1 | - | TGTGCCACCAGTGATTTCCGGACTAGCGGGAGGGCAGGTGATACGCAGTATTTT | CATSDFRTSGRAGDTQYF
TRBJ1-3 | - | TRBV5-8 | - | TGTGCCAGATTGACGCACAGCTCTGGAAACACCATATATTTT | CARLTHSSGNTIYF